This T cell receptor (beta chain) emerged from a study of shared clonotypes between healthy human individuals. Overall study findings and caveats: Incomplete sequencing of sorted subsets was indicated by rarefaction despite large depth.

With regard to this clone: What it recognizes is unknown.

The CD4+ fraction was divided into a CD45RA+ naive subset and a CD45RA-negative memory subset. Between the trimmed V and J ends, which lost 0 bases and 1 base, there was a span of 8 bases. Germline CDR1 SGHRS, CDR2 YFSETQ. CDR3 length: 14 residues. Sequencing used immunoSEQ multiplex PCR; TCRdb keeps in-frame clones, though not all of them. The sample includes 1.6 million or so clones, roughly 98.5% of them seen just once. V gene TRBV5-1 combines with J gene TRBJ2-7; D is uncertain. This sequence originates from a man aged 25 to 40 in good health. The sequenced material came from naive CD4+ T cells sorted from blood. Subset denoted: CD45RA+ positively selected. CDR3 residues: CASSLGLPSYEQYF. The CDR3 DNA reads as TGCGCCAGCAGCTTGGGGTTGCCTTCCTACGAGCAGTACTTC.